The rows below give T cell receptor beta chains drawn from one sample of a study of control samples from healthy donors and cancer patients. TCRdb keeps only in-frame clones here, not all; method: immunoSEQ multiplex PCR. The sample records over 90,000 clones, 92% being singletons. The sample consisted of blood. The receptor source for this set is a woman aged 18-29 years in good health. Each CDR3 is given with its conserved first and last residue. A D gene is named only where the DNA matches it firmly. A clone size is listed for some rows: how often the clone was seen (once, few, many), or a class if it is expanded.

J,V,D,size,length,CDR3,DNA
TRBJ2-1,TRBV6-5,TRBD2,NA,15,CASSKGLAEYNEQFF,TGTGCCAGCAGTAAGGGACTAGCGGAGTACAATGAGCAGTTCTTC
TRBJ2-7,TRBV28,NA,NA,13,CASDSESSYEQYF,TGTGCCAGCGATTCTGAAAGCTCCTACGAGCAGTACTTC
TRBJ2-1,TRBV9,NA,NA,13,CASSGGAYNEQFF,TGTGCCAGCAGCGGGGGGGCCTACAATGAGCAGTTCTTC
TRBJ2-5,TRBV19,NA,once,14,CASSIAGTPETQYF,TGTGCCAGTAGTATAGCGGGGACCCCGGAGACCCAGTACTTC
TRBJ1-1,TRBV7-3,NA,NA,13,CASSPTGDTEAFF,TGTGCCAGCAGCCCTACTGGGGACACTGAAGCTTTCTTT
TRBJ2-5,TRBV6-5,NA,few,15,CASSALARSRETQYF,TGTGCCAGCAGCGCCCTGGCCCGCTCGAGGGAGACCCAGTACTTC
TRBJ1-1,TRBV12-5,NA,NA,14,CASGFSRVHTEAFF,TGTGCTAGTGGTTTTTCGAGGGTTCACACTGAAGCTTTCTTT
TRBJ1-3,TRBV2,TRBD1,NA,16,CVSSFDRARTGNTIYF,TGTGTCAGCAGTTTCGACAGGGCACGTACTGGAAACACCATATATTTT
TRBJ2-2,TRBV6-5,NA,once,15,CASSHLNKFHGELFF,TGTGCCAGCAGCCACCTAAACAAATTCCACGGGGAGCTGTTTTTT
TRBJ1-6,TRBV10-3,NA,NA,16,CATAGNSESYNSPLHF,TGTGCCACCGCAGGGAATTCGGAGTCCTATAATTCACCCCTCCACTTT
TRBJ1-2,TRBV29-1,NA,once,8,CSVPGYTF,TGCAGCGTGCCCGGCTACACCTTC
TRBJ1-1,TRBV29-1,TRBD1,NA,13,CSVDRGSGTEAFF,TGCAGCGTGGACAGGGGAAGCGGAACTGAAGCTTTCTTT
TRBJ1-1,TRBV7-8,TRBD1,NA,16,CASSPYRGEGDTEAFF,TGTGCCAGCAGCCCCTACAGGGGGGAGGGAGACACTGAAGCTTTCTTT
TRBJ2-7,TRBV5-1,NA,few,14,CASSPAGGDYEQYF,TGCGCCAGCAGCCCCGCAGGAGGCGACTACGAGCAGTACTTC
TRBJ1-4,TRBV5-1,NA,NA,15,CASSLRPEYNEKLFF,TGCGCCAGCAGCTTGCGACCGGAGTATAATGAAAAACTGTTTTTT
TRBJ2-2,TRBV7-9,TRBD2,NA,17,CASSLDGGGADTGELFF,TGTGCCAGCAGCTTAGATGGCGGGGGGGCCGACACCGGGGAGCTGTTTTTT
TRBJ1-2,TRBV19,TRBD1,NA,15,CASSMLQGGSYGYTF,TGTGCCAGTAGTATGCTGCAGGGGGGTTCGTATGGCTACACCTTC
TRBJ1-5,TRBV6-5,NA,NA,14,CASSPPGVNQPQHF,TGTGCCAGCAGTCCCCCGGGAGTCAATCAGCCCCAGCATTTT
TRBJ2-7,TRBV7-2,NA,NA,12,CASCFRGYEQYF,TGTGCCAGCTGCTTTCGGGGGTACGAGCAGTACTTC
TRBJ1-3,TRBV27,NA,NA,14,CASSYTGAGNTIYF,TGTGCCAGCAGCTACACGGGGGCTGGAAACACCATATATTTT